Following are 10 T cell receptor beta chains from one sample sequenced in a study of T cell repertoires in aging, cancer and after chemotherapy. Rearranged V-D-J TRB sequences were amplified with a mixed TRB-A/B primer pool. TCRdb passed the multiplex PCR reads through MiXCR, listing each CDR3 protein once. The sample records approximately 1,300 distinct CDR3 sequences, less than 30% being singletons. TCR beta rearrangements were amplified from peripheral blood genomic DNA. Material: blood. Receptor source: a human donor with a solid tumor.

This clonotype has a single count. This may come from a read error, since a much larger clone is one base off. The genes are TRBV30 and TRBJ2-7; no clear D. Trimming took off 0 bases at V and 5 bases at J, with 8 bases between the two ends. The CDR3 totals 12 residues. From germline, CDR1 is GTSNPN and CDR2 SVGIG (reference sequence). CDR3 sequence reads: CAWSVPMDEQYF. CDR3 in DNA: TGTGCCTGGAGTGTTCCCATGGACGAGCAGTACTTC.

The chain uses TRBV24-1 and TRBJ2-1, with D possibly being TRBD2 (6 bases). Between the trimmed V and J ends, which lost 7 bases and 2 bases, there was a span of 8 bases. The CDR3 runs to 13 residues. CDR1 is KGHDR, CDR2 SFDVKD, per germline. This CDR3 is CATRGLTYNEQFF. CDR3 coding DNA: TGTGCCACCAGGGGACTGACCTACAATGAGCAGTTCTTC.

The genes are TRBV20-1 and TRBJ2-7, with TRBD1 matching over 7 bases. Germline CDR1 and CDR2: DFQATT and SNEGSKA (reference sequence). The CDR3 spans 15 residues. The ends lost 1 base at V and 0 bases at J; junction bases unmatched: 6. Here the CDR3 DNA reads TGCAGTGCTAGAGCCGAAGACAGGGCCTCCTACGAGCAGTACTTC. This codes for CSARAEDRASYEQYF.

The chain joins TRBV20-1 to TRBJ1-2; D ambiguous. Between the trimmed V and J ends, which lost 5 bases and 4 bases, there was a span of 11 bases. Germline CDR1 is DFQATT and CDR2 is SNEGSKA (reference sequence). The CDR3 length is 12 residues. The CDR3 sequence: CSAPRTSYGYTF. DNA for the CDR3: TGCAGTGCTCCCCGGACTAGCTATGGCTACACCTTC.

In its sample, this clonotype was seen a few times. The chain combines TRBV6-5 with TRBJ1-1, with 7 bases fitting TRBD1. The J segment lost 1 base and the V segment lost 1 base, leaving 6 bases of the junction unmatched. The CDR3 is made up of 16 amino acids. Germline CDR1 and CDR2: MNHEY and SVGAGI. CDR3 in DNA: TGTGCCAGCAGTTACTTTTTAGGGGGCGAGAACACTGAAGCTTTCTTT. Translated, it gives CASSYFLGGENTEAFF.

This clonotype rates as medium-sized (0.01 to 0.1%). The chain employs TRBV27 and TRBJ2-5; D ambiguous. CDR1 MNHEY and CDR2 SMNVEV come from the germline V gene (reference sequence). The CDR3 length is 13 residues. Trimming removed 6 bases from V and 3 bases from J, with 11 bases in between. The CDR3 region is CASRTRVEETQYF. For the CDR3, the DNA is TGTGCCAGCAGGACCAGAGTAGAAGAGACCCAGTACTTC.

This clonotype was recorded a few times. This chain uses TRBV12-3 or TRBV12-4 with TRBJ2-7, with no clear D. V shed 3 bases and J shed 3 bases, with 15 bases lying between them. CDR3 size: 15 residues. CDR3 coding DNA: TGTGCCAGCAGTTTTAATTCGGGTAAAATCTACGAGCAGTACTTC. Translating gives CASSFNSGKIYEQYF.

The CDR3 sequence is CSAAQKRGTRSFF. CDR3 in DNA: TGCAGTGCTGCTCAAAAAAGAGGGACTAGATCGTTCTTC. The V call is TRBV20-1, the J call TRBJ2-1, with 8 bases matching TRBD2. The CDR3 is 13 amino acids. CDR1 is DFQATT and CDR2 is SNEGSKA in the germline V gene (reference sequence). Germline trimming cut 5 bases from V and 15 bases from J; bases unmatched to any gene: 15.

The rearrangement uses TRBV7-9 and TRBJ2-1; D may be TRBD1 (5 bases). The CDR3 consists of 17 residues. Trimming took off 2 bases at V and 8 bases at J, with 22 bases between the two ends. Germline V gene sequence: CDR1 SEHNR, CDR2 FQNEAQ (reference sequence). The CDR3 loop reads CASSLLRGVSRRDEQFF. CDR3 DNA sequence: TGTGCCAGCAGCTTATTGCGTGGGGTAAGCCGCAGGGATGAGCAGTTCTTC.

The chain carries TRBV20-1 and TRBJ2-4; D not resolved. Germline values: CDR1 DFQATT, CDR2 SNEGSKA (reference sequence). V dropped 0 bases and J dropped 8 bases, with 11 bases sitting between them. The CDR3 has 13 amino acids. CDR3 protein: CSARDRQIDIQYF. Written as DNA, the CDR3 is TGCAGTGCTAGAGACCGGCAGATAGACATTCAGTACTTC.